This paragraph covers one T cell receptor beta chain sequence. Its antigen is undetermined. This entry belongs to a study of T-cell reconstitution after alpha-beta-depleted transplantation in children. Study-wide points: Approximately two months post-transplant, alpha-beta T cells reportedly originated from several hundred expanded graft clones. Newly produced T cells mostly provided counts and TCRbeta diversity after one year, as hyperexpanded clones declined.

CDR1 and CDR2 (germline): DFQATT, SNEGSKA (reference sequence). The CDR3 covers 14 residues. V was shortened by 3 bases and J by 5 bases, with 16 bases between the two germline ends. TCRbeta library preparation incorporated unique molecular identifiers. TCRdb called the PCR reads again in MiXCR, with one record for every CDR3 protein. This sample has about a million distinct CDR3 sequences; 25% to 35% occur once, and the top ten carry under 30%. The chain combines TRBV20-1 with TRBJ2-5; D is perhaps TRBD1 (5 bases). The sample in question was PBMCs, mostly from graft donor cells, obtained 360 days after TCRalphabeta/CD19-depleted stem cell transplant. The sequence derives from a boy under two years old who had a stem cell transplant for SCID, so the T cells may come from the graft donor. CDR3 amino acids: CSARLRLGRETQYF. CDR3 coding DNA: TGCAGTGCTAGGCTAAGGTTGGGGCGGGAGACCCAGTACTTC.